This record covers a single T cell receptor (beta chain). Patients in Seattle were enrolled during active infection, then followed longitudinally. The germline CDR1 and CDR2 sequences are MNHEY and SVGAGI. The CDR3 is made up of 15 amino acids. The V end lost 3 bases, the J end lost 2 bases, and 13 bases lay between the germline ends. As handled by the study authors: Amplification of reference gene primers was used by the study to estimate nucleated cell counts. Sequencing was performed with immunoSEQ multiplex PCR; in TCRdb, only in-frame clones are kept and a portion is missing. V, J and clone size derive from that table, while D and trimming were established from the DNA sequence. This sample has about 160,000 clones; approximately 85% occur once, and the top ten carry 6.5% to 7.5%. This sample was taken from a study of blood T cell repertoires in COVID-19. Study details: Acute-phase and convalescent COVID-19 samples originated in the United States, Italy and Spain. PBMCs, B-cell-depleted T cells, or T cells provided the cDNA or gDNA that made up the material.

Sequenced input: peripheral blood. The chain employs TRBV6-5 and TRBJ1-1; perhaps TRBD1 as D (5 bases). This receptor was identified in an elderly man with COVID-19, enrolled during active disease. The CDR3 DNA reads as TGTGCCAGCAGTTATAGGGGAACGCGAAACACTGAAGCTTTCTTT. It translates to CASSYRGTRNTEAFF.